A selection of T cell receptor beta chains follows, all from one sample in a study of cytomegalovirus exposure and HLA in healthy donors. The repertoire was sequenced with immunoSEQ multiplex PCR; TCRdb's copy has only in-frame clones and lacks some. The sample contains roughly 100,000 clones, about four fifths of which appear only once. The sequencing sample was made of PBMCs. The receptors stem from a young man in good health and CMV-seropositive. CDR3s leave out the opening cysteine and the closing phenylalanine or tryptophan. The order of the fields is V gene, CDR3 length, D gene, CDR3 protein. The D gene is left open where the match is weak.

TRBV7-2	13	-	ASSLLRQVQETQY
TRBV7-2	10	-	ASSFGVEKLF
TRBV30	12	TRBD1	AWNRDRATDTQY
TRBV7-2	13	-	ASSLSGQVSYEQY
TRBV19	13	-	ASSIGGVASNEQF
TRBV5-1	12	-	ASSLLERDNEQF
TRBV9	13	TRBD1	ASSLEGTGGREQY
TRBV6-5	11	-	ASSFGIQETQY
TRBV14	14	-	ASSPQRGTNSYEQY
TRBV7-6	12	-	ASSFKASANVLT
TRBV28	12	-	ASRPPGWNTEAF
TRBV4-1	13	TRBD2	ASSQASSGGYEQY
TRBV5-1	9	-	ASSSGWEQY
TRBV30	12	-	AWSAGGWGTEAF
TRBV4-1	12	-	ASSLDRGYTEAF
TRBV9	10	-	ASSPWNTEAF
TRBV5-1	14	TRBD1	ASSPGQGRSNEKLF
TRBV28	12	TRBD1	ASSLSGQGGSYT
TRBV12-1	11	-	ATSPGSTGELF
TRBV6-6	10	-	ASSYSLNEQF
TRBV25-1	16	-	ASSETPGTQSSNYGYT
TRBV6-6	10	-	ASSYSRYEQY
TRBV6-5	14	TRBD2	ASSLGLAGGFGELF
TRBV27	11	-	ASSPVPVYEQY
TRBV11-3	14	TRBD1	ASSLGPLTGFDEQY
TRBV19	15	TRBD2	ASSTSYASGRRHEQY
TRBV10-3	12	TRBD2	AISLIREAHEQY
TRBV10-2	12	-	ASIPEMNTGELF
TRBV6-6	13	TRBD2	ASSYSTSGHNEQF
TRBV5-4	14	TRBD2	ASSSGAGLNTGELF
TRBV27	12	-	ASSPTGYQETQY
TRBV28	11	TRBD1	ASSLDREQTQY
TRBV10-3	13	TRBD1	AISESGQPNQPQH
TRBV30	11	-	AWSPALVETQY